This T cell receptor (beta chain) was sequenced during a study of blood T cell repertoires in COVID-19. The wider study: Spain, Italy and the United States supplied samples that represented acute and convalescent COVID-19. Nucleic acid was either cDNA or gDNA, and it came from T cells, B-cell-depleted T cells, or PBMCs.

This clone was seen only a few times. The CDR3 contains 16 residues. Germline V gene data show CDR1 as MRHNA and CDR2 as SNTAGT. The V and J ends lost 0 bases and 5 bases, in that order; junction bases with no gene match: 6. The authors' processing: Counts of nucleated cells, estimated from reference gene primer amplification, were obtained. TCRdb's copy holds only in-frame clones and misses some; the assay was immunoSEQ multiplex PCR. The D gene and trimming were derived from the DNA, and the V and J assignments and clone size from that table. In the table there are under 300,000 clones, roughly 80% of which are singletons.

The source is a woman aged 35 to 49 with active or convalescent COVID-19. The chain is built from TRBV6-4 and TRBJ2-3; 9 positions match TRBD1. The source material was peripheral blood. The CDR3 protein is CASSDSVTGGVDTQYF. The CDR3 DNA is TGTGCCAGCAGTGACTCGGTGACAGGGGGTGTAGATACGCAGTATTTT.